This record concerns one T cell receptor (beta chain) sequence. The sample is drawn from a study of blood T cell repertoires in COVID-19. The ends were cut back, 6 bases at V and 5 bases at J, with 7 bases in the middle. This CDR3 is 11 amino acids long. CDR1 SGHRS and CDR2 YFSETQ come from the germline V gene. Generated by immunoSEQ multiplex PCR, the TCRdb table keeps only in-frame clones and is missing some. Among roughly 250,000 clones listed, over 80% were seen once. This clonotype was sampled from a man between 45 and 60 years old who had been exposed to COVID-19. V and J are TRBV5-1 and TRBJ2-3, with D perhaps TRBD2 (5 bases). The source material was PBMCs or T cells enriched from blood (not recorded which). DNA of the CDR3: TGCGCCAGCAAGGAGGAAGATACGCAGTATTTT. Its translation: CASKEEDTQYF.